A single sample gave rise to the 25 T cell receptor beta chains below, sequenced in a study of control samples from healthy donors and cancer patients. Assay used: immunoSEQ multiplex PCR; TCRdb lists only in-frame clones, some missing. The data hold about 170,000 clones, with 91% observed a single time. The specimen sequenced was blood. The receptor source for this set is a woman younger than 45 in good health.

The chain has TRBV7-6 and TRBJ2-5; D remains ambiguous. Trimming removed 5 bases at V and 1 base at J, with 2 bases between. The CDR3 totals 11 residues. Germline values: CDR1 SGHVS, CDR2 FNYEAQ. CDR3: CASSLQETQYF. CDR3 bases: TGTGCCAGCAGCCTCCAAGAGACCCAGTACTTC.

This chain joins TRBV7-9 and TRBJ2-3; TRBD2 matches at 7 bases. Germline lookup yields CDR1 SEHNR and CDR2 FQNEAQ (reference sequence). The ends lost 0 bases at V and 1 base at J; junction bases unmatched: 1. The CDR3 totals 15 residues. As DNA, the CDR3 is TGTGCCAGCAGCTTAGCCCGGGGGGGCACAGATACGCAGTATTTT. Residues: CASSLARGGTDTQYF.

This clone was seen more than once but under ten times. The rearrangement uses TRBV30 and TRBJ1-2, with TRBD1 matching 8 bases. This CDR3 contains 15 residues. The germline V gene has CDR1 GTSNPN and CDR2 SVGIG (reference sequence). V gave up 2 bases and J gave up 4 bases; unmatched junction bases: 9. This CDR3 reads CAWSPPHTGGYGYTF. The CDR3 DNA reads TGTGCCTGGAGTCCCCCCCATACAGGGGGCTATGGCTACACCTTC. The variable domain in full, completed from reference TRBV30 and TRBJ1-2, reads SQTIHQWPATLVQPVGSPLSLECTVEGTSNPNLYWYRQAAGRGLQLLFYSVGIGQISSEVPQNLSASRPQDRQFILSSKKLLLSDSGFYLCAWSPPHTGGYGYTFGSGTRLTVV.

The CDR3 nucleotides read TGTGCCTGGAGTTGGGGGCCGAGCACTGAAGCTTTCTTT. Translating gives CAWSWGPSTEAFF. V is TRBV30 and J is TRBJ1-1; a possible D gene is TRBD1 (6 bases). Per germline, CDR1 GTSNPN and CDR2 SVGIG (reference sequence). Trimming stripped 2 bases from V and 4 bases from J, with 11 bases between. CDR3 length: 13 amino acids.

This CDR3 is CASSLGSVNEKLFF. Here the CDR3 DNA reads TGTGCCAGCAGCTTAGGCAGCGTTAATGAAAAACTGTTTTTT. The chain uses TRBV7-2 and TRBJ1-4; D unclear. V shed 1 base and J shed 4 bases, with 7 bases lying between them. This CDR3 contains 14 residues. CDR1 is SGHTA and CDR2 is FQGNSA in the germline V gene. Full variable domain (remainder filled in from reference TRBV7-2 and TRBJ1-4): GAGVSQSPSNKVTEKGKDVELRCDPISGHTALYWYRQSLGQGLEFLIYFQGNSAPDKSGLPSDRFSAERTGGSVSTLTIQRTQQEDSAVYLCASSLGSVNEKLFFGSGTQLSVL.

This clone was counted between two and nine times. The J gene is TRBJ2-7, the V gene TRBV3-1 (or the pseudogene TRBV3-2); D unclear. Trimming stripped 1 base from V and 3 bases from J, with 10 bases between. This CDR3 is built from 14 residues. Germline CDR1 is LGHDT and CDR2 is YNNKEL (reference sequence). CDR3 bases: TGTGCCAGCAGCCAAGGGATTAGTATCTACGAGCAGTACTTC. This translates into CASSQGISIYEQYF.

The gene calls are TRBV7-2 and TRBJ1-6, with a possible D match to TRBD1 (5 bases). Germline V gene lookup returns CDR1 SGHTA and CDR2 FQGNSA. This CDR3 spans 14 amino acids. V was pared by 1 base and J by 9 bases, with 10 bases between. The chain's CDR3 is CASSLVRGASPLHF. CDR3 bases: TGTGCCAGCAGCTTAGTGCGAGGGGCTTCACCCCTCCACTTT.

V gene TRBV6-2 or TRBV6-3 combines with J gene TRBJ1-2, with D perhaps matching TRBD1 (6 bases). Germline CDR1 MNHEY, CDR2 SVGEGT. This CDR3 contains 14 residues. V was pared by 2 bases and J by 2 bases, with 9 bases between. CDR3 in amino acids: CASSYGQGNYGYTF. The CDR3 bases are TGTGCCAGCAGTTACGGCCAGGGGAACTATGGCTACACCTTC.

The CDR3 DNA follows: TGTGCCAGCAGCCCTGGACTAATCGAGACCCAGTACTTC. It codes for CASSPGLIETQYF. The J gene is TRBJ2-5, the V gene TRBV9; tentatively, D is TRBD2 (6 bases). The CDR3 spans 13 residues. CDR1 and CDR2 from the germline V gene are SGDLS and YYNGEE. V was cut by 4 bases and J by 5 bases, with 12 bases left in between. The full variable domain, with the rest looked up from reference TRBV9 and TRBJ2-5, is DSGVTQTPKHLITATGQRVTLRCSPRSGDLSVYWYQQSLDQGLQFLIQYYNGEERAKGNILERFSAQQFPDLHSELNLSSLELGDSALYFCASSPGLIETQYFGPGTRLLVL.

The gene calls are TRBV29-1 and TRBJ1-2, with TRBD1 matching 9 bases. With V trimmed by 7 bases and J by 4 bases, 4 bases remained unmatched. CDR1 and CDR2 (germline): SQVTM, ANQGSEA. The CDR3 sequence is 12 residues long. Here the CDR3 DNA reads TGCAGCGGTAGACAGGGGGGCTATGGCTACACCTTC. It is translated as CSGRQGGYGYTF. Full variable domain (rest looked up from reference TRBV29-1 and TRBJ1-2): SAVISQKPSRDICQRGTSLTIQCQVDSQVTMMFWYRQQPGQSLTLIATANQGSEATYESGFVIDKFPISRPNLTFSTLTVSNMSPEDSSIYLCSGRQGGYGYTFGSGTRLTVV.

This clone was found a few times. The DNA for the CDR3 is TGTGCCTGGAGTGAAAGGGGACTCTATGGCTACACCTTC. It specifies CAWSERGLYGYTF. The chain is built from TRBV30 and TRBJ1-2, with TRBD1 as a possible D gene (5 bases). The CDR3 has 13 residues. The V gene lost 1 base and the J gene lost 4 bases, with 10 bases spanning the gap. Germline V gives CDR1 GTSNPN, CDR2 SVGIG (reference sequence).

V and J are TRBV5-4 and TRBJ2-2; 11 bases are shared with TRBD2. Germline CDR1 reads SGHNT; CDR2 reads YYREEE (reference sequence). J was trimmed by 4 bases and V by 0 bases; bases with no gene match: 2. This CDR3 is 16 amino acids long. The DNA for the CDR3 is TGTGCCAGCAGCTTGGGACTAGCGGGGAGCACCGGGGAGCTGTTTTTT. It codes for CASSLGLAGSTGELFF. Looking up the rest from reference TRBV5-4 and TRBJ2-2 gives the full variable domain: ETGVTQSPTHLIKTRGQQVTLRCSSQSGHNTVSWYQQALGQGPQFIFQYYREEENGRGNFPPRFSGLQFPNYSSELNVNALELDDSALYLCASSLGLAGSTGELFFGEGSRLTVL.

This clone occurred a few times. The chain links TRBV15 to TRBJ2-1; D is undetermined. Looked up from germline, CDR1 is LNHNV and CDR2 is YYDKDF (reference sequence). Trimming took 1 base from V and 4 from J, leaving 8 bases between them. The CDR3 length is 14 residues. The chain's CDR3 is CATSRGSDYNEQFF. The CDR3 coding sequence is TGTGCCACCAGCAGAGGGTCTGATTACAATGAGCAGTTCTTC.

J is TRBJ2-7 and V is TRBV7-9, with 7 bases aligning to TRBD1. The CDR3 extends over 13 amino acids. The trim removed 6 bases at V and 3 bases at J, leaving 5 bases unmatched. Germline V gives CDR1 SEHNR, CDR2 FQNEAQ (reference sequence). The CDR3 DNA reads as TGTGCCAGCAGTCAGGACAGGAGCTACGAGCAGTACTTC. Amino acid sequence: CASSQDRSYEQYF. The full variable domain, completed using reference TRBV7-9 and TRBJ2-7, is DTGVSQNPRHKITKRGQNVTFRCDPISEHNRLYWYRQTLGQGPEFLTYFQNEAQLEKSRLLSDRFSAERPKGSFSTLEIQRTEQGDSAMYLCASSQDRSYEQYFGPGTRLTVT.

The chain employs TRBV6-5 and TRBJ1-5, with TRBD1 matching over 8 bases. Germline V lookup: CDR1 MNHEY, CDR2 SVGAGI. This CDR3 has 14 amino acids. Trimming removed 0 bases from V and 7 bases from J; junction bases left unmatched: 2. The CDR3 nucleotides are TGTGCCAGCAGTTACTCGACAGGGGCGCAGCCCCAGCATTTT. Translated: CASSYSTGAQPQHF.

The V gene is TRBV14, the J gene TRBJ2-7; D is unclear. Trimming stripped 1 base from V and 3 bases from J, with 7 bases between. Germline CDR1 is SGHDN and CDR2 is FVKESK. The CDR3 loop spans 13 amino acids. The CDR3 coding sequence is TGTGCCAGCAGCCAAGCTGTCAACTACGAGCAGTACTTC. Translated: CASSQAVNYEQYF.

This chain links TRBV19 with TRBJ2-7, with 7 nucleotides matching TRBD1. CDR1 and CDR2 from the germline V gene are LNHDA and SQIVND (reference sequence). The length of the CDR3 is 13 residues. Losses at the gene ends were 4 bases for V and 2 bases for J; bases not matched to a gene: 2. CDR3 protein: CASSRQGPYEQYF. The CDR3 DNA follows: TGTGCCAGTAGTAGACAGGGACCCTACGAGCAGTACTTC.

Worth noting for this clone: Different DNA sequences within this sample yield the same CDR3. The J gene is TRBJ2-7, the V gene TRBV7-2, with unresolved D. Trimming left V 1 base short and J 3 bases short, with 4 bases between. Germline values: CDR1 SGHTA, CDR2 FQGNSA. The CDR3 is made up of 12 amino acids. CDR3 sequence reads: CASSLVGYEQYF. DNA for the CDR3: TGTGCCAGCAGCTTAGTGGGCTACGAGCAGTACTTC.

The chain is built from TRBV12-3 or TRBV12-4 and TRBJ1-6, with D uncertain. V was shortened by 3 bases and J by 7 bases, with 7 bases between the two germline ends. The length of the CDR3 is 13 residues. The CDR3: CASSFTGNSPLHF. CDR3 DNA sequence: TGTGCCAGCAGTTTTACCGGCAATTCACCCCTCCACTTT.

The chain has TRBV6-5 and TRBJ2-3; 9 nucleotides match TRBD2. From germline, CDR1 is MNHEY and CDR2 SVGAGI. The CDR3 has 12 residues. V lost 5 bases, J lost 6 bases, and 0 bases stayed unmatched. This chain's CDR3 is CASSSGRDTQYF. CDR3 bases: TGTGCCAGCAGTAGCGGGAGGGATACGCAGTATTTT.

V usage is TRBV3-1 (or the pseudogene TRBV3-2) and J usage is TRBJ1-1, with D possibly TRBD1 on 6 matching bases. V was clipped by 1 base and J by 1 base, with 7 bases between them. The CDR3 is made up of 14 amino acids. Germline V gives CDR1 LGHDT, CDR2 YNNKEL (reference sequence). The CDR3 bases are TGTGCCAGCAGCCAAGTAGGGGGGAACACTGAAGCTTTCTTT. Protein product: CASSQVGGNTEAFF.

This rearrangement joins TRBV9 to TRBJ1-1, with D perhaps TRBD1 (5 bases). CDR3 length: 13 residues. Per germline, CDR1 SGDLS and CDR2 YYNGEE. V was pared by 1 base and J by 4 bases, with 8 bases between. CDR3 DNA: TGTGCCAGCAGCGTATCAGGGAGCACTGAAGCTTTCTTT. As protein: CASSVSGSTEAFF.

V and J are TRBV29-1 and TRBJ2-1; no clear D gene. Trimming cost V 5 bases and J 3 bases, with 8 bases left between them. This CDR3 spans 12 amino acids. Germline CDR1 and CDR2: SQVTM and ANQGSEA. CDR3 sequence: CSVPDFYNEQFF. CDR3 DNA: TGCAGCGTTCCCGACTTCTACAATGAGCAGTTCTTC.

This chain joins TRBV7-9 and TRBJ2-1, with 8 nucleotides matching TRBD1. The CDR3 loop spans 14 amino acids. Trimming at V came to 5 bases and at J to 5 bases, leaving 5 bases not matched to a gene. Per germline, CDR1 SEHNR and CDR2 FQNEAQ (reference sequence). The CDR3 DNA follows: TGTGCCAGCAGCAAGACAGGGGACGACAATGAGCAGTTCTTC. The encoded protein is CASSKTGDDNEQFF.

The V call is TRBV19, the J call TRBJ1-5, with TRBD1 identical over 8 bases. V was pared by 3 bases and J by 4 bases, with 5 bases of the junction left unmatched. This CDR3 contains 15 residues. CDR1 and CDR2 (germline): LNHDA, SQIVND (reference sequence). The CDR3 loop is CASSITQGGNQPQHF. CDR3 coding DNA: TGTGCCAGTAGTATTACACAGGGGGGGAATCAGCCCCAGCATTTT.